This entry features one T cell receptor (beta chain) sequence. The antigen it binds to is not known. No much larger clonotype is one base removed from it; base qualities were not supplied. Whole blood was collected in K2EDTA tubes by collaborating institutions according to the institutions' own protocols. Collaborator samples were shipped for TCRbeta analysis as frozen whole blood, isolated PBMCs, or DNA extracted from either sample type. Inclusive of the bounding cysteine and phenylalanine, the CDR3 is 16 residues long. Here the CDR3 DNA is all that survives: 48 bases in frame from base 1. The immunoSEQ Assay, a bias-controlled multiplex PCR, was used to amplify TCRbeta CDR3 regions from genomic DNA. In the paper's pipeline: The number of nucleated cells in each sample was estimated by amplification of reference gene primers within the assay. Sequence reads were collapsed and filtered to measure the absolute abundance of every unique TCRbeta CDR3 rearrangement. For each sample, productive Simpson clonality was calculated by taking the square root of Simpson's diversity index across productive rearrangements. TCRdb obtained this table from immuneACCESS and retained in-frame rearrangements with V and J assigned. These tables miss some clones; where compared with another copy, unresolved V genes account for less than half of the shortfall, and the remainder is unexplained. D and trimming come from the DNA, and the V and J calls and clone size come from that table. This sample is represented by 40,000 to 45,000 clones; approximately 88% of them were singletons. The ten largest clones represent 20% to 25% of the sample.

These data are taken from a study of blood T cell repertoires in COVID-19 (dated by TCRdb to 2018 to 2021). In terms of the full investigation: Collaborator samples came from the United States, Italy and Spain and covered acute and convalescent phases of COVID-19. The prospective study material was composed of cDNA or gDNA derived from T cells, B-cell-depleted T cells, or PBMCs. Deeply sampled blood TCRbeta repertoires from subjects exposed to, actively infected with, or recovered from COVID-19 were included in the dataset. The repertoires were made available in a free public database intended to serve as a resource for research on the immune response to SARS-CoV-2. Samples came from the ongoing ImmuneRACE study (first 160 participants) plus 1,254 subjects from 6 global collaborators. Nearly every sample came with metadata listing a de-identified subject ID, COVID-19 status, age in years and sex. Where available, HLA class I and class II types were obtained from metadata supplied by the sample provider rather than from assay-based typing. General study outcomes and caveats: How much clinical and demographic metadata was included differed by source and by participant, and the metadata was provided uncurated.

Recombination linked TRBV21-1 to TRBJ1-2; TRBD1 is the table's D call, not checked against the DNA. TRBV21-1 is described as a pseudogene. Sequences were obtained from peripheral blood. This receptor was taken from a man aged 45 to 65 with active COVID-19. The DNA sequence is as follows: TGTGCCAGCAGCAAAGAAAGGGGCGTCCTTAACTATGGCTACACCTTC. Its protein is CASSKERGVLNYGYTF.